The clone carrying this TCR beta chain showed up just once. Profiled with immunoSEQ multiplex PCR; TCRdb holds only in-frame clones, not every one. The table includes about 59,000 clones, just over 90% detected once. CDR1 is MNHNY and CDR2 is SVGAGI in the germline V gene (reference sequence). V shed 11 bases and J shed 0 bases, with 20 bases lying between them. The CDR3 totals 15 residues. These data belong to a study of T cell changes during pregnancy in multiple sclerosis. Material: CD4+ T cells from peripheral blood mononuclear cells, obtained before pregnancy. The sequence came from a female donor with multiple sclerosis, enrolled in a pregnancy study. V usage is TRBV6-6 and J usage is TRBJ2-7, with a weak D call TRBD1 (6 bases). CDR3 DNA sequence: TGTGCCGGCCCTAACAGGGCAGACCGCTCCTACGAGCAGTACTTC. It specifies CAGPNRADRSYEQYF.